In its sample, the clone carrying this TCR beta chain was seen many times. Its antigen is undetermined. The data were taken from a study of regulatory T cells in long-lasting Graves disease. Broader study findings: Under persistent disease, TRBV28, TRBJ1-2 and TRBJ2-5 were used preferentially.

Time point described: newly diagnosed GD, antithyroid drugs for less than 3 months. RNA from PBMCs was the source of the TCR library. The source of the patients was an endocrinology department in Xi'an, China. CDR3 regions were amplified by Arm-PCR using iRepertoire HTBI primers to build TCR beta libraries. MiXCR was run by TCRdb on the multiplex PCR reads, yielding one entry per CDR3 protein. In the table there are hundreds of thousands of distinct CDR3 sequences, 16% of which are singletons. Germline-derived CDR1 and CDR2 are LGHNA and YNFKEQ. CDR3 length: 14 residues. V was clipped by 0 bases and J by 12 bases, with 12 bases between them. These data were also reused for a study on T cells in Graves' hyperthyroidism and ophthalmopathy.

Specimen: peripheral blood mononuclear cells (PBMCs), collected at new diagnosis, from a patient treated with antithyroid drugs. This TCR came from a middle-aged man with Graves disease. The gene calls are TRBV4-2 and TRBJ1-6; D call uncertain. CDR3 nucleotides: TGTGCCAGCAGCCAAGACTTGACGGTGGGACCCCTCCACTTT. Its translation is CASSQDLTVGPLHF.